The clone carrying this TCR beta chain appeared a single time. Its cognate antigen is unknown. The entry originates in a study of shared clonotypes between healthy human individuals. Overall study findings and caveats: Compared with memory subsets, naive subsets generally had larger estimated richness. Relative to their counterparts shared across all four donors, non-shared clonotypes exhibited diminished generation probabilities.

This CDR3 has 15 residues. Trimming removed 3 bases at V and 4 bases at J, with 13 bases between. The germline gives CDR1 SEHNR, CDR2 FQNEAQ (reference sequence). Original processing notes: ImmunoSEQ sequences covered only the junction and lacked quality scores; filtering therefore differed. Sequenced by immunoSEQ multiplex PCR; TCRdb stores in-frame clones only, minus some. That table supplies the V and J calls and clone size; D and trimming were determined from the DNA. The table includes under 1,100,000 clones, about 80% detected once. Memory CD4+ cells were the fraction left after CD45RA+ naive selection.

The chain carries TRBV7-9 and TRBJ1-3, with a weak D call TRBD1 (6 bases). The material sequenced was memory CD4+ T cells sorted from blood. The subset: CD45RA-negative fraction. The receptor comes from a man younger than 35 in good health. The CDR3 loop is CASSFLQGLGNTIYF. CDR3 bases: TGTGCCAGCAGCTTTCTACAGGGTCTAGGAAACACCATATATTTT. Together with reference TRBV7-9 and TRBJ1-3, the CDR3 gives the full variable domain: DTGVSQNPRHKITKRGQNVTFRCDPISEHNRLYWYRQTLGQGPEFLTYFQNEAQLEKSRLLSDRFSAERPKGSFSTLEIQRTEQGDSAMYLCASSFLQGLGNTIYFGEGSWLTVV.